This T cell receptor beta chain is drawn from a study of brain T cells in children with intractable seizures. Time point reported: blood from clinic visit 5 months post-surgery; TSC patient then seizure free. At least one anti-epileptic drug was given before surgery. The table came from immunoSEQ multiplex PCR; TCRdb's copy has only in-frame clones and leaves some out. The sample holds about 320,000 clones, approximately 93% seen once. Germline values: CDR1 MNHEY, CDR2 SMNVEV (reference sequence). The junction had 7 bases not matched to a gene; V was cut back by 0 bases and J by 11 bases. This CDR3 is built from 14 residues.

This receptor was taken from a boy less than two years old with tuberous sclerosis and intractable seizures. The sequencing here drew on peripheral blood, taken about 5 months after surgery. The genes are TRBV27 and TRBJ2-3, with 8 bases that match TRBD1. CDR3 region: CASSLSDRDGGQYF. DNA of the CDR3: TGTGCCAGCAGTTTATCGGACAGGGACGGAGGGCAGTATTTT.